This note documents a single T cell receptor (beta chain) sequence. The data were produced by immunoSEQ multiplex PCR, yet TCRdb's version contains in-frame clones alone and is incomplete. The sample includes about 80,000 clones, around 90% of them seen just once. This entry is derived from a study of OX40 agonist ivuxolimab in advanced cancers. This CDR3 spans 16 amino acids. The germline V gene encodes CDR1 SEHNR and CDR2 FQNEAQ (reference sequence). V lost 5 bases to trimming and J lost 6 bases; unmatched junction nucleotides: 9. This rearrangement joins TRBV7-9 to TRBJ2-2; 10 bases are a match to TRBD2. The source is an adult with an advanced solid tumor such as melanoma, head and neck, liver or kidney cancer. Here the sequenced sample was CD4+ or CD8+ T cells sorted from blood, taken in a trial of the OX40 agonist ivuxolimab. The DNA of the CDR3 is TGTGCCAGCAGCGTGCAAGCGGGAGGGAAGGCCGGGGAGCTGTTTTTT. Its translation: CASSVQAGGKAGELFF.